Below, 13 T cell receptor beta chains from the same sample are listed, as sequenced in a study of long-term antiretroviral therapy in people with HIV. They ran version v3.0 of the immunoSEQ assay at survey level. Assay: immunoSEQ multiplex PCR; the TCRdb copy retains only in-frame clones and omits some. The sample consists of about 30,000 clones, more than 85% of them appearing once. The sequencing used unsorted PBMCs, collected 6.2 years after starting antiretroviral therapy. The receptors come from a man in his forties or fifties with HIV.

This chain uses TRBV27 with TRBJ2-5; a weak D match, TRBD2 (6 bases). In germline, CDR1 is MNHEY, CDR2 SMNVEV (reference sequence). The CDR3 consists of 13 residues. V was trimmed by 7 bases and J by 6 bases, leaving 15 bases between them. The DNA for the CDR3 is TGTGCCAGCACCGGTTGGGGGGACCAGACCCAGTACTTC. It encodes CASTGWGDQTQYF.

The V and J genes are TRBV2 and TRBJ2-7; possibly TRBD1 or TRBD2 for D (6 bases each). The germline CDR1 and CDR2 sequences are SNHLY and FYNNEI. Deletions cut 7 bases from V and 3 bases from J, with 22 bases between. The CDR3 runs 16 residues. CDR3 protein: CASTWGSRGDDYEQYF. CDR3 DNA: TGTGCCAGCACGTGGGGCAGTAGGGGGGATGACTACGAGCAGTACTTC.

This clone was seen once. The junction departs from the called germline gene at one end, perhaps through a read error. The rearrangement links TRBV10-2 to TRBJ2-7, with D tentatively TRBD1 (5 bases). Germline V gives CDR1 WSHSY, CDR2 SAAADI. The CDR3 covers 12 residues. This chain's CDR3 is CASCDSYYEQYF. In DNA, the CDR3 is TGCGCCAGCTGTGACAGTTACTACGAGCAGTACTTC.

The chain uses TRBV4-2 and TRBJ2-3; D gene unclear. The V and J ends lost 0 bases and 1 base respectively, with 5 bases between them. Germline V gives CDR1 LGHNA, CDR2 YNFKEQ. This CDR3 region has 14 residues. CDR3 region: CASSQDAGTDTQYF. CDR3 in DNA: TGTGCCAGCAGCCAAGATGCGGGCACAGATACGCAGTATTTT.

The chain carries TRBV4-1 and TRBJ1-2, with 11 bases fitting TRBD1. Trimming removed 0 bases from V and 4 bases from J; junction bases left unmatched: 7. The CDR3 contains 17 residues. Germline V gene sequence: CDR1 MGHRA, CDR2 YSYEKL. The CDR3 region is CASSQESAGTGGYGYTF. CDR3 bases: TGCGCCAGCAGCCAAGAAAGTGCCGGGACAGGGGGCTATGGCTACACCTTC.

As regards this clone: Additional DNA sequences in this sample encode the identical CDR3. The chain recombines TRBV30 with TRBJ2-7; D remains unclear. Trimming left V 1 base short and J 6 bases short, with 7 bases between. The CDR3 covers 11 residues. CDR1 is GTSNPN, CDR2 SVGIG, per germline (reference sequence). CDR3 residues: CAWSEGLEQYF. The CDR3 DNA sequence: TGTGCCTGGAGTGAGGGTCTCGAGCAGTACTTC.

V gene TRBV7-3 combines with J gene TRBJ1-1; D call uncertain. The CDR3 loop spans 16 amino acids. Trimming left V 5 bases short and J 1 base short, with 17 bases between. Germline V CDR1 and CDR2: SGHTA, FQGTGA. CDR3 sequence: CASSQDPARGNTEAFF. Written as DNA, the CDR3 is TGTGCCAGCAGCCAGGACCCTGCGCGGGGGAACACTGAAGCTTTCTTT.

The CDR3 DNA reads as TGTGCCAGCAGCTTGGGTCCCCTCCAGGCGACTGAAGCTTTCTTT. It is translated as CASSLGPLQATEAFF. The chain employs TRBV5-6 and TRBJ1-1, with D hard to call. CDR3 length equals 15 residues. V lost 0 bases and J 5 bases, leaving 14 bases between the germline ends. Looked up from germline, CDR1 is SGHDT and CDR2 is YYEEEE.

The chain employs TRBV7-2 and TRBJ1-1; tentative D call: TRBD1 (6 bases). CDR3 length: 19 residues. Germline CDR1 reads SGHTA; CDR2 reads FQGNSA. V was pared by 2 bases and J by 3 bases, with 25 bases between. The CDR3 nucleotides read TGTGCCAGCAGCTTAAGGCCCCCGTGGCAGGGGAAGTGGGACACTGAAGCTTTCTTT. Translating it yields CASSLRPPWQGKWDTEAFF. Together with reference TRBV7-2 and TRBJ1-1, the CDR3 gives the full variable domain: GAGVSQSPSNKVTEKGKDVELRCDPISGHTALYWYRQSLGQGLEFLIYFQGNSAPDKSGLPSDRFSAERTGGSVSTLTIQRTQQEDSAVYLCASSLRPPWQGKWDTEAFFGQGTRLTVV.

The gene calls are TRBV5-1 and TRBJ2-1; tentative D call: TRBD1 (6 bases). The CDR3 runs 16 residues. With 5 bases removed from V and 5 bases from J, the gap between germline ends came to 20 bases. From germline, CDR1 is SGHRS and CDR2 YFSETQ. In DNA form, the CDR3 reads TGCGCCAGCAGGCCTTGGGACACCGAAACACACAATGAGCAGTTCTTC. It is translated as CASRPWDTETHNEQFF. The whole variable domain, remainder taken from reference TRBV5-1 and TRBJ2-1, is KAGVTQTPRYLIKTRGQQVTLSCSPISGHRSVSWYQQTPGQGLQFLFEYFSETQRNKGNFPGRFSGRQFSNSRSEMNVSTLELGDSALYLCASRPWDTETHNEQFFGPGTRLTVL.

The gene calls are TRBV7-7 and TRBJ2-2, with a weak D call TRBD2 (5 bases). CDR1 and CDR2 (germline): SSHAT, FNYEAQ (reference sequence). V lost 5 bases and J lost 5, with 9 bases in between. CDR3 size: 13 residues. The CDR3 loop is CASSPGVTGELFF. CDR3 DNA: TGTGCCAGCAGCCCCGGGGTTACCGGGGAGCTGTTTTTT.

The V gene is TRBV6-4, the J gene TRBJ1-2; D perhaps matches TRBD1 (5 bases). The germline CDR1 and CDR2 sequences are MRHNA and SNTAGT. Trimming took off 0 bases at V and 5 bases at J, with 13 bases between the two ends. CDR3 length equals 15 residues. The CDR3 sequence is CASSDSGGGPYGYTF. The CDR3 DNA sequence: TGTGCCAGCAGTGACTCCGGGGGTGGGCCGTATGGCTACACCTTC.

The genes are TRBV5-8 and TRBJ2-2, with TRBD2 as a possible D gene (5 bases). Germline values: CDR1 SGHTS, CDR2 YDEGEE. V lost 4 bases to trimming and J lost 5 bases, with 21 bases between them. The CDR3 runs 17 residues. CDR3 sequence reads: CASSLGIRTDATGELFF. The DNA of the CDR3 is TGTGCCAGCAGCCTCGGGATTCGTACAGACGCAACCGGGGAGCTGTTTTTT.